This is a list of T cell receptor beta chains from one sample in a study of cytomegalovirus exposure and HLA in healthy donors. Some clones are missing from TCRdb's copy, which holds only in-frame ones; the method was immunoSEQ multiplex PCR. Among some 140,000 clones listed, 80% were seen once. The sample consisted of PBMCs. These receptors were collected from a woman aged 40 to 50 in good health and CMV-seropositive. Each CDR3 is given with its conserved first and last residue. A D gene is named only where the DNA matches it firmly.

d_call,v_call,j_call,cdr3_nt,cdr3_aa
-,TRBV29-1,TRBJ2-7,TGCAGCGTTGTTAGCGCATACGAGCAGTACTTC,CSVVSAYEQYF
-,TRBV30,TRBJ2-6,TGTGCCTCAAGGGGGGGCAGGGTTTCGGGCTCTGGGGCCAACGTCCTGACTTTC,CASRGGRVSGSGANVLTF
TRBD2,TRBV9,TRBJ2-1,TGTGCCAGCAGCGTAGGTCTAGCGGGAGTCCATGAGCAGTTCTTC,CASSVGLAGVHEQFF
TRBD1,TRBV5-1,TRBJ1-3,TGCGCCAGCAGCTTAGGGGGACAGGGCCAAACTGGAAACACCATATATTTT,CASSLGGQGQTGNTIYF
TRBD2,TRBV5-5,TRBJ2-3,TGTGCCAGCAGCTCTGGACTAGCGACAGATACGCAGTATTTT,CASSSGLATDTQYF
TRBD2,TRBV5-1,TRBJ2-2,TGCGCCAGCAGCCCCCGCGGGGGGCGCAACACCGGGGAGCTGTTTTTT,CASSPRGGRNTGELFF
-,TRBV28,TRBJ2-4,TGTGCCAGCAGTCCCGGGTCCAAAAACATTCAGTACTTC,CASSPGSKNIQYF
TRBD1,TRBV13,TRBJ2-7,TGTGCCAGCAGCTCCGGGGGACAGGGGACCTACGAGCAGTACTTC,CASSSGGQGTYEQYF
TRBD1,TRBV7-3,TRBJ2-2,TGTGCCAGCAGCGCGCAGGGACAGGGGAGTGTAGCCGGGGAGCTGTTTTTT,CASSAQGQGSVAGELFF
-,TRBV6-5,TRBJ1-1,TGTGCCAGCAAGGAGGGTGGGAACACTGAAGCTTTCTTT,CASKEGGNTEAFF